This T cell receptor (beta chain) comes out of a study of CD8 T cells in ankylosing spondylitis (dated by TCRdb to about 2017). Regarding the complete study: The study set out to find disease-linked TCR variants by profiling T cell receptor beta repertoires in ankylosing spondylitis patients and healthy donors. The full study cohort was made up of about 24 ankylosing spondylitis patients and about a hundred healthy donors. Samples of peripheral blood were taken, and for ankylosing spondylitis patients, synovial fluid was collected as well.

The CDR3 has 15 amino acids, counting the end cysteine and phenylalanine. The kept DNA is CDR3 alone, 45 bases in frame from the first base. The germline V and J ends show losses of 6 bases and 9 bases respectively, and no gene match explains 11 bases of the junction. The instrument given in TCRdb is Illumina HiSeq 2500. TCR beta libraries were prepared by quantitative 5'-RACE with molecular barcodes. In the paper's pipeline: To identify disease-linked TCR variants, a new computational method was used, one built on a probabilistic model of VDJ rearrangement. TCRdb reprocessing: public reads trimmed at Q25 with fastp, clones called with MiXCR, in-frame beta chains kept. CDR3 protein duplicates are merged, each entry listing the most common genes and DNA. The V and J calls and clone size are TCRdb's, not the authors'. Across this sample there are over 150,000 distinct CDR3 sequences, with approximately 18% seen only once. The leading ten clones occupy 4.3% of the sample.

This clonotype appeared many times. It lacks a known antigen. No quality values exist for individual bases; no much larger clone is one base distant. The study at large found these results: A TCR beta motif of about eight highly homologous amino acid variants appeared characteristic of blood from ankylosing spondylitis patients. The disease-linked clones were reported as significantly enriched in matched synovial fluid samples from ankylosing spondylitis patients. Some motif variants had previously been reported in the synovial fluid and blood of reactive arthritis patients, which suggests shared mechanisms of disease initiation. The disease-linked clones showed a CD8+ phenotype and occurred at relatively low frequencies in peripheral blood.

This receptor was taken from a male donor under 30 with ankylosing spondylitis or in good health (not recorded which). Donor details come from another sample of the same person, matched by shared clones. The chain links TRBV12-3 or TRBV12-4 with TRBJ1-6, and 7 bases in between align with TRBD1. The sample was blood, either unsorted or a sorted T cell fraction (not recorded which). The DNA sequence is given as TGTGCCAGCAGCCACGGGACAGCCTTAAGTTCACCCCTCCACTTT. It encodes CASSHGTALSSPLHF.